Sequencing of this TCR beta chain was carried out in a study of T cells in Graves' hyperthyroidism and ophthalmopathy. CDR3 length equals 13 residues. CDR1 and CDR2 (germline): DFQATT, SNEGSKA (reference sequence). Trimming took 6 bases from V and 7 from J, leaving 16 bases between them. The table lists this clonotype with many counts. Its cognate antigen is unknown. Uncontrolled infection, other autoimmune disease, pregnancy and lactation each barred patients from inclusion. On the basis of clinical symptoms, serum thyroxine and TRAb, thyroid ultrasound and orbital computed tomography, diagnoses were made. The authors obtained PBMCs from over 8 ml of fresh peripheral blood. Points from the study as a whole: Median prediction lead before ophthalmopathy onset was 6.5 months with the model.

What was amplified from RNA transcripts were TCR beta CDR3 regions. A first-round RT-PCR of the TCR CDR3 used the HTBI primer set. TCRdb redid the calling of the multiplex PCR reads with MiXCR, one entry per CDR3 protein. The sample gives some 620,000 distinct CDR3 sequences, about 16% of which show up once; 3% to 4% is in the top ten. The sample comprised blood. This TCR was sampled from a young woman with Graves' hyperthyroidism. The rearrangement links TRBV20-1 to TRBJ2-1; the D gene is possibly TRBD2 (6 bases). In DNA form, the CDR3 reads TGCAGTGCGAATGGACTAAGCAAGAATGAGCAGTTCTTC. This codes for CSANGLSKNEQFF.